The rows below give T cell receptor beta chains drawn from one sample of a study of blood T cell repertoires in COVID-19. Clones were sequenced by immunoSEQ multiplex PCR, and TCRdb holds only the in-frame ones, with some missing. The sample includes some 180,000 clones, approximately 90% of them seen just once. Sequencing used peripheral blood. These receptors all come from a man aged 18 to 30 with COVID-19, enrolled during active disease. Both conserved end residues are part of each CDR3. The D gene is left open where the match is weak. Size tells how often a clone was seen (once, few, many) or the class of an expanded clone, and some rows leave it out.

j_gene	v_gene	abundance	d_gene	CDR3nt	CDR3aa
TRBJ2-3	TRBV28	.	TRBD2	TGTGCCAGCAGTTCCACTACACTGGGACTAGCGGGAAGCACAGATACGCAGTATTTT	CASSSTTLGLAGSTDTQYF
TRBJ2-7	TRBV6-5	.	.	TGTGCCAGCAGACGACTCTACGAGCAGTACTTC	CASRRLYEQYF
TRBJ1-5	TRBV6-5	.	TRBD1	TGTGCCAGTAGGGACAGGGGGGGTCAGCCCCAGCATTTT	CASRDRGGQPQHF
TRBJ1-2	TRBV29-1	.	.	TGCAGCGTTGACGACTACGGCTACACCTTC	CSVDDYGYTF
TRBJ2-1	TRBV3-1/TRBV3-2	.	.	TGTGCCAGCCGGAAAGCGGGTATATCCTACAATGAGCAGTTCTTC	CASRKAGISYNEQFF
TRBJ2-3	TRBV5-6	.	TRBD1	TGTGCCAGCAGCTATTGGCGGGGACAGGGGGCGCGCGATACGCAGTATTTT	CASSYWRGQGARDTQYF
TRBJ2-3	TRBV11-2	.	.	TGTGCCAGCAGCTTAGGGGGAGCAGATACGCAGTATTTT	CASSLGGADTQYF
TRBJ1-1	TRBV28	once	TRBD1	TGTGCCAGTTCTTTTCCCCCGTCCGGGACAGAGAACACTGAAGCTTTCTTT	CASSFPPSGTENTEAFF
TRBJ2-5	TRBV5-1	.	.	TGCGCCAGCAGCCCGGAGGGCAGGAACCAAGAGACCCAGTACTTC	CASSPEGRNQETQYF
TRBJ1-6	TRBV9	.	TRBD1	TGTGCCAGCAGCGTAGAGGGACAGACATATTCACCCCTCCACTTT	CASSVEGQTYSPLHF